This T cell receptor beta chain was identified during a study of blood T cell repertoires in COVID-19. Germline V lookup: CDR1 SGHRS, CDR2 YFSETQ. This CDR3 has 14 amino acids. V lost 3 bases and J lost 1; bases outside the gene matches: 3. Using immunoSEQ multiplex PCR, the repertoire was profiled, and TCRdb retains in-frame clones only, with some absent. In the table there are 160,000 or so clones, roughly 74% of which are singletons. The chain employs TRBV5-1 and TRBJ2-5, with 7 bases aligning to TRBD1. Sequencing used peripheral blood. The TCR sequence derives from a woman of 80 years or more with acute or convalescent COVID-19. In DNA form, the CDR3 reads TGCGCCAGCAGCTCTCAGGGGGTCCAAGAGACCCAGTACTTC. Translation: CASSSQGVQETQYF. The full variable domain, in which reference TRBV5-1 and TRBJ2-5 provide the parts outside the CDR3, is KAGVTQTPRYLIKTRGQQVTLSCSPISGHRSVSWYQQTPGQGLQFLFEYFSETQRNKGNFPGRFSGRQFSNSRSEMNVSTLELGDSALYLCASSSQGVQETQYFGPGTRLLVL.